These 28 T cell receptor beta chains were sequenced from one sample in a study of T cells in Graves' hyperthyroidism and ophthalmopathy. RNA transcripts yielded amplified TCR beta CDR3 regions. The HTBI primer set served for first-round RT-PCR of the TCR CDR3. TCRdb re-called the multiplex PCR reads with MiXCR, one entry per CDR3 protein. This table has hundreds of thousands of distinct CDR3 sequences, around 20% appearing once. The sequenced sample was blood. The receptors were sampled from a man aged 25-45 years with Graves' ophthalmopathy.

The chain uses TRBV5-1 and TRBJ2-5; a weak D match, TRBD1 (5 bases). V lost 3 bases to trimming and J lost 2 bases, with 14 bases between them. Looked up from germline, CDR1 is SGHRS and CDR2 is YFSETQ. The CDR3 is 15 residues long. CDR3 sequence: CASSYQGQGQETQYF. CDR3 nucleotide sequence: TGCGCCAGCAGCTACCAAGGGCAGGGACAAGAGACCCAGTACTTC.

The chain is built from TRBV4-3 and TRBJ1-5; D is possibly TRBD1 (5 bases). The V and J ends lost 0 bases and 5 bases respectively, with 11 bases between them. Germline CDR1 and CDR2: LGHNA and YSLEER. The CDR3 consists of 15 residues. In DNA, the CDR3 is TGCGCCAGCAGCCAAGATGGCCTAGGGGATCAGCCCCAGCATTTT. Encoded protein: CASSQDGLGDQPQHF.

This clonotype was seen more than once but under ten times. The rearrangement links TRBV20-1 to TRBJ1-4; D perhaps matches TRBD1 (5 bases). CDR1 DFQATT and CDR2 SNEGSKA come from the germline V gene (reference sequence). The CDR3 spans 14 residues. Trimming cost V 3 bases and J 3 bases, with 11 bases left between them. CDR3 nucleotides: TGCAGTGCTAGTGAAGGGGCAGCTAATGAAAAACTGTTTTTT. Its translation: CSASEGAANEKLFF.

The gene calls are TRBV12-3 or TRBV12-4 and TRBJ2-1; D is undetermined. V was cut by 3 bases and J by 10 bases, with 13 bases left in between. CDR3 length: 13 residues. The CDR3 region is CASSFGPLGEQFF. CDR3 bases: TGTGCCAGCAGTTTTGGGCCCCTCGGGGAGCAGTTCTTC.

The V call is TRBV4-2, the J call TRBJ2-3, with TRBD2 identical over 12 bases. The CDR3 covers 15 residues. From germline, CDR1 is LGHNA and CDR2 YNFKEQ. J lost 4 bases, V lost 3 bases, and 2 bases had no gene match. The CDR3 region has the DNA TGTGCCAGCAGCCATAGACTAGCGGGAGCAGATACGCAGTATTTT. Translating it yields CASSHRLAGADTQYF.

Ten or more counts support this clonotype. This chain connects TRBV7-2 to TRBJ2-1; 10 bases agree with TRBD2. This CDR3 spans 15 amino acids. From germline, CDR1 is SGHTA and CDR2 FQGNSA. The trim removed 3 bases at V and 8 bases at J, leaving 7 bases unmatched. CDR3 sequence (DNA): TGTGCCAGCAGCTTGAGACTAGCGGGCCAAGATGAGCAGTTCTTC. Its protein product is CASSLRLAGQDEQFF.

This clonotype was observed a few times. This chain links TRBV2 with TRBJ2-1; D is perhaps TRBD1 (6 bases). Germline lookup yields CDR1 SNHLY and CDR2 FYNNEI. This CDR3 spans 14 amino acids. The V and J ends lost 5 bases and 9 bases respectively, with 17 bases between them. The CDR3 coding sequence is TGTGCCAGCAGTCCCGAGACAGGTTCAAGTGAGCAGTTCTTC. Its protein product is CASSPETGSSEQFF.

This sequence joins TRBV15 and TRBJ2-5; 12 bases align to TRBD2. V gave up 3 bases and J gave up 5 bases; unmatched junction bases: 7. This CDR3 has 16 residues. Germline assignment: CDR1 LNHNV and CDR2 YYDKDF (reference sequence). CDR3 nucleotide sequence: TGTGCCACCAGCAGGAGGACTAGCGGGGAGTCGGAGACCCAGTACTTC. Protein product: CATSRRTSGESETQYF.

V usage is TRBV10-2 and J usage is TRBJ2-7; the D gene is possibly TRBD1 (6 bases). V was pared by 8 bases and J by 6 bases, with 17 bases between. The V gene's germline CDR1 is WSHSY and CDR2 SAAADI. CDR3 size: 13 residues. The CDR3 DNA reads as TGCGCCAGCGGGGGCACCAACACCGTCGAGCAGTACTTC. Translating it yields CASGGTNTVEQYF.

Many counts were recorded for this clonotype. This rearrangement joins TRBV11-2 to TRBJ2-3; 8 bases line up with TRBD2. Trimming cost V 7 bases and J 2 bases; bases outside gene matches: 14. The CDR3 spans 17 residues. Germline V CDR1 and CDR2: SGHAT, FQNNGV. CDR3 loop: CASTNLLSGTTTDTQYF. The CDR3 coding sequence is TGTGCCAGCACCAACCTCCTTAGCGGGACCACCACAGATACGCAGTATTTT.

The chain has TRBV12-5 and TRBJ1-4, with D uncertain. CDR1 and CDR2 (germline): LGHNT, FRNRAP. This CDR3 spans 14 amino acids. Trimming took 5 bases from V and 5 from J, leaving 12 bases between them. CDR3 coding DNA: TGTGCTAGTGGTCCATATCAGGAAAATGAAAAACTGTTTTTT. Its protein product is CASGPYQENEKLFF.

Ten or more counts support this clonotype. V usage is TRBV3-1 and J usage is TRBJ1-5; maybe TRBD1 (6 bases). Germline loops: CDR1 LGHDT, CDR2 YNNKEL (reference sequence). V lost 0 bases to trimming and J lost 2 bases, with 14 bases between them. CDR3 size: 17 residues. The CDR3 nucleotides read TGTGCCAGCAGCCAAGAAGGGGGAAAATGGGGCAATCAGCCCCAGCATTTT. Translated: CASSQEGGKWGNQPQHF.

This chain uses TRBV7-2 with TRBJ2-7; D unclear. The CDR3 covers 14 residues. With 3 bases removed from V and 0 bases from J, the gap between germline ends came to 9 bases. Germline V lookup: CDR1 SGHTA, CDR2 FQGNSA. The CDR3 coding sequence is TGTGCCAGCAGCTTGACGTCCTACTCCTACGAGCAGTACTTC. Protein: CASSLTSYSYEQYF.

This clonotype was seen a handful of times. V and J are TRBV28 and TRBJ2-7; 11 positions match TRBD1. This CDR3 is built from 16 residues. V lost 3 bases, J lost 2 bases, and 6 bases stayed unmatched. The germline gives CDR1 MDHEN, CDR2 SYDVKM. The CDR3 is CASSLPGTGGTYEQYF. The CDR3 DNA reads as TGTGCCAGCAGTTTGCCCGGGACAGGGGGGACCTACGAGCAGTACTTC.

A few counts support this clonotype. V is TRBV3-1 and J is TRBJ2-2; D is unresolved. Trimming took off 1 base at V and 1 base at J, with 4 bases between the two ends. Germline CDR1 LGHDT, CDR2 YNNKEL (reference sequence). The CDR3 has 14 residues. The CDR3 DNA reads TGTGCCAGCAGCCAAGCGAAGAACACCGGGGAGCTGTTTTTT. It translates to CASSQAKNTGELFF.

The rearrangement joins TRBV29-1 to TRBJ1-1; D uncertain. Germline-derived CDR1 and CDR2 are SQVTM and ANQGSEA. The V end was cut by 3 bases, the J end by 1 base, with 6 bases between. The CDR3 has 12 amino acids. CDR3 coding DNA: TGCAGCGTTGAGACCAGGAACACTGAAGCTTTCTTT. Translation gives CSVETRNTEAFF.

The DNA of the CDR3 is TGTGCCAGCAGCTTAGTTGGGGGTTATAATTCACCCCTCCACTTT. Its protein is CASSLVGGYNSPLHF. V is TRBV7-9 and J is TRBJ1-6, with D possibly being TRBD1 (5 bases). Germline values: CDR1 SEHNR, CDR2 FQNEAQ (reference sequence). The CDR3 covers 15 residues. The V end lost 1 base, the J end lost 4 bases, and 8 bases lay between the germline ends. Using reference TRBV7-9 and TRBJ1-6 for the parts outside the CDR3, the full variable domain is DTGVSQNPRHKITKRGQNVTFRCDPISEHNRLYWYRQTLGQGPEFLTYFQNEAQLEKSRLLSDRFSAERPKGSFSTLEIQRTEQGDSAMYLCASSLVGGYNSPLHFGNGTRLTVT.

A remark on this clonotype: This sequence may be a read error, since a much larger clone differs from it by one base. V gene TRBV5-1 combines with J gene TRBJ2-7; D might be TRBD2 (6 bases). The CDR3 contains 13 residues. Germline V gene sequence: CDR1 SGHRS, CDR2 YFSETQ. V was clipped by 2 bases and J by 6 bases, with 12 bases between them. CDR3 in amino acids: CASSFGGGREQYF. CDR3 coding DNA: TGCGCCAGCAGCTTCGGGGGAGGACGCGAGCAGTACTTC.

Points on this clonotype: This sequence may be a read error, since a much larger clone differs from it by one base. The CDR3 nucleotides read TGTGCCAGCAGTTTAAGCCGGACAGCCTCCTCTGGAGACACCATATATTTT. Its translation: CASSLSRTASSGDTIYF. The rearrangement links TRBV12-3 or TRBV12-4 to TRBJ1-3, with D possibly matching TRBD1 (6 bases). This CDR3 spans 17 amino acids.

The CDR3 spells CASSRDRTRDTQYF. The CDR3 nucleotides read TGTGCCAGTAGCCGGGACAGGACCCGAGATACGCAGTATTTT. V and J are TRBV6-1 and TRBJ2-3, with 8 bases fitting TRBD1. The CDR3 totals 14 residues. The junction had 10 bases not matched to a gene; V was cut back by 9 bases and J by 5 bases. From germline, CDR1 is MNHNS and CDR2 SASEGT.

This clonotype was detected ten times or more. V usage is TRBV12-3 or TRBV12-4 and J usage is TRBJ2-7, with 10 bases lining up with TRBD2. Trimming cost V 6 bases and J 3 bases; bases outside gene matches: 8. The CDR3 extends over 15 amino acids. This CDR3 is CASSTQREGSYEQYF. In DNA form, the CDR3 reads TGTGCCAGCAGCACCCAGCGGGAGGGAAGCTACGAGCAGTACTTC.

This clonotype has only a few counts. J is TRBJ1-1 and V is TRBV10-3, with D possibly TRBD1 on 6 matching bases. From germline, CDR1 is ENHRY and CDR2 SYGVKD. The CDR3 spans 14 residues. V lost 6 bases and J lost 1, with 12 bases in between. The CDR3 DNA is TGTGCCATCAGCCCCGGGGGCTCGAACACTGAAGCTTTCTTT. Residues: CAISPGGSNTEAFF.

This clonotype has a count of ten or more. The V call is TRBV6-1, the J call TRBJ2-1; 8 nucleotides match TRBD2. CDR1 and CDR2 (germline): MNHNS, SASEGT. This CDR3 region has 15 residues. Unmatched junction bases numbered 6, after V lost 6 bases and J lost 2 bases. CDR3 in DNA: TGTGCCAGCAGACGCAGCGGGAGCCCCTACAATGAGCAGTTCTTC. Its translation: CASRRSGSPYNEQFF.

The chain uses TRBV12-3 or TRBV12-4 and TRBJ1-1, with a possible D match to TRBD1 (6 bases). The CDR3 length is 12 residues. The V gene lost 5 bases and the J gene lost 11 bases, with 15 bases spanning the gap. The CDR3 DNA sequence: TGTGCCAGCAGTACCGGAGGGGGGTGGGCTTTCTTT. It yields the protein CASSTGGGWAFF.

This chain links TRBV2 with TRBJ2-7; D is perhaps TRBD1 (6 bases). CDR1 and CDR2 (germline): SNHLY, FYNNEI. Trimming removed 4 bases from V and 4 bases from J, with 17 bases in between. The CDR3 is 15 amino acids. CDR3 sequence (DNA): TGTGCCAGCAGTGGGGGAGTAGGGGGACCTTACGAGCAGTACTTC. Translation: CASSGGVGGPYEQYF.

This clonotype has a handful of counts. This chain connects TRBV28 to TRBJ2-3, with 10 positions matching TRBD2. Germline V CDR1 and CDR2: MDHEN, SYDVKM. With 6 bases clipped from V and 3 bases from J, the junction kept 15 bases outside the gene matches. The CDR3 loop spans 18 amino acids. The CDR3 DNA follows: TGTGCCAGCAGCTCCTTAGCGGGAGGACCTCGAAGAACAGATACGCAGTATTTT. This encodes CASSSLAGGPRRTDTQYF.

This clonotype has just a few counts. The rearrangement joins TRBV6-1 to TRBJ2-2; 11 bases are a match to TRBD2. The V and J ends lost 6 bases and 5 bases, in that order; junction bases with no gene match: 17. Germline V gene data show CDR1 as MNHNS and CDR2 as SASEGT. There are 19 residues in the CDR3. Here the CDR3 reads CASRPAGTSGRVWTGELFF. In DNA, the CDR3 is TGTGCCAGCAGGCCAGCAGGGACTAGCGGAAGGGTCTGGACCGGGGAGCTGTTTTTT.

This clonotype was observed at least ten times. The chain links TRBV3-1 to TRBJ1-1; weak D call: TRBD1 (6 bases). The CDR3 loop spans 14 amino acids. V lost 3 bases and J 1 base, leaving 9 bases between the germline ends. CDR1 LGHDT and CDR2 YNNKEL come from the germline V gene (reference sequence). The CDR3 coding sequence is TGTGCCAGCAGCCATAGACAGGCGAACACTGAAGCTTTCTTT. This translates into CASSHRQANTEAFF. Full variable domain (remainder filled in from reference TRBV3-1 and TRBJ1-1): DTAVSQTPKYLVTQMGNDKSIKCEQNLGHDTMYWYKQDSKKFLKIMFSYNNKELIINETVPNRFSPKSPDKAHLNLHINSLELGDSAVYFCASSHRQANTEAFFGQGTRLTVV.